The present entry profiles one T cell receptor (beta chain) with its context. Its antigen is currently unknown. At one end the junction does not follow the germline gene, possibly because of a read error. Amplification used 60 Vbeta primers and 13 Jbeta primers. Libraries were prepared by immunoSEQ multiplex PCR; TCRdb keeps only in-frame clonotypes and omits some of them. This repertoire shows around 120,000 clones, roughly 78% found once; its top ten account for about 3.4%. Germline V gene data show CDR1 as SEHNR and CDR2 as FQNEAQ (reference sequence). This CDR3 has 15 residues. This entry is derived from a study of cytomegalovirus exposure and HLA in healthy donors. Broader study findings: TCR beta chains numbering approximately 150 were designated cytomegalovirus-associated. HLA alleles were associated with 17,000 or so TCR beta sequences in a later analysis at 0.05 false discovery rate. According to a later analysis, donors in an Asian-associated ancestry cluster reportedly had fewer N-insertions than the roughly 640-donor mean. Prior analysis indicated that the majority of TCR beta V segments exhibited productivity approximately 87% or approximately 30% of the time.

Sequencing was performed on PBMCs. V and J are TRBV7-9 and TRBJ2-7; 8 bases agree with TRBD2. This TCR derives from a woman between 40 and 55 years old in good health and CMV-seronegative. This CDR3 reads CSSSFGGGSSYEQYF. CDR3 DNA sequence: TGTTCCAGCAGCTTCGGCGGGGGGAGCTCCTACGAGCAGTACTTC.